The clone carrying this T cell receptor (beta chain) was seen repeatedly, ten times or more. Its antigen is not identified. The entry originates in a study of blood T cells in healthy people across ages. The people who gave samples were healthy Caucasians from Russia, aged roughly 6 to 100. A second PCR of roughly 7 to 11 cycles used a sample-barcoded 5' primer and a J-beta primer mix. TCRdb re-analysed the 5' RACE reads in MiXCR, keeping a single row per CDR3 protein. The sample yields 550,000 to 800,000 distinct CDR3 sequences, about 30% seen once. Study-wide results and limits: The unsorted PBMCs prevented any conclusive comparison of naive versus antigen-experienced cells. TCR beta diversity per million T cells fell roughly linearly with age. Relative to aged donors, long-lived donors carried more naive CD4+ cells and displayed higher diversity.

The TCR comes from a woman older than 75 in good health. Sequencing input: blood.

DNA of the CDR3: TGCAGTGCTCCCCGGGATGCGCTCTTGTTGGGCTACACCTTC. This sequence encodes CSAPRDALLLGYTF. The V and J genes are TRBV20-1 and TRBJ1-2; D unclear. The germline gives CDR1 DFQATT, CDR2 SNEGSKA (reference sequence). This CDR3 has 14 residues. Trimming stripped 5 bases from V and 8 bases from J, with 21 bases between.